Below are 32 T cell receptor beta chains sequenced from a single sample in a study of blood T cell repertoires in COVID-19 (dated by TCRdb to about 2020). The method was the immunoSEQ multiplex PCR assay. TCRdb obtained this table from immuneACCESS and retained in-frame rearrangements with V and J assigned. These tables miss some clones; where compared with another copy, unresolved V genes account for less than half of the shortfall, and the remainder is unexplained. This sample lists 70,000 to 95,000 clones; around 81% were detected once. Clones ranked in the top ten supply 20% to 25% of the sample. The material sequenced was peripheral blood. Receptors were obtained from a woman in her seventies with acute or convalescent COVID-19.

J is TRBJ2-1 and V is TRBV27; 8 bases align to TRBD1. The CDR3 contains 13 residues. Germline V gives CDR1 MNHEY, CDR2 SMNVEV (reference sequence). The ends lost 7 bases at V and 8 bases at J; junction bases unmatched: 7. The CDR3 DNA is TGTGCCAGCACCACAGGGGGGATATATGAGCAGTTCTTC. Encoded protein: CASTTGGIYEQFF.

The chain is built from TRBV10-1 and TRBJ2-7; D perhaps matches TRBD2 (6 bases). The CDR3 consists of 14 residues. CDR1 and CDR2 from the germline V gene are WNHNN and SYGVQD (reference sequence). The V gene lost 3 bases and the J gene lost 5 bases, with 14 bases spanning the gap. The CDR3 DNA reads as TGCGCCAGCAGTGATAAGGAGGGCCCGAACGAGCAGTACTTC. Translating gives CASSDKEGPNEQYF.

This clone has just one count. J is TRBJ1-2 and V is TRBV27; D is ambiguous. Germline-derived CDR1 and CDR2 are MNHEY and SMNVEV (reference sequence). The CDR3 runs 14 residues. Trimming pared 1 base from V and 0 bases from J, leaving 6 bases between. The CDR3 reads CASSLYGTNYGYTF. In DNA form, the CDR3 reads TGTGCCAGCAGTTTATACGGTACTAACTATGGCTACACCTTC.

This clone came up once. The chain links TRBV9 to TRBJ2-3; 10 bases map to TRBD2. This CDR3 comprises 15 residues. The V gene end was trimmed by 1 base and the J gene end by 3 bases; junction bases not matched to a gene: 2. Per the germline V gene, CDR1 is SGDLS and CDR2 is YYNGEE. The CDR3 coding sequence is TGTGCCAGCAGCGTACTAGCGGGAGTTACAGATACGCAGTATTTT. Translated: CASSVLAGVTDTQYF. The full variable domain, completed using reference TRBV9 and TRBJ2-3, is DSGVTQTPKHLITATGQRVTLRCSPRSGDLSVYWYQQSLDQGLQFLIQYYNGEERAKGNILERFSAQQFPDLHSELNLSSLELGDSALYFCASSVLAGVTDTQYFGPGTRLTVL.

The chain employs TRBV28 and TRBJ2-1; the match to TRBD1 covers 9 bases. V shed 1 base and J 4 bases; nucleotides not matched to a gene: 5. Germline CDR1 MDHEN, CDR2 SYDVKM. This CDR3 has 16 amino acids. This CDR3 reads CASSLLDRGQYNEQFF. CDR3 DNA: TGTGCCAGCAGTTTATTGGACAGGGGACAATACAATGAGCAGTTCTTC.

The chain recombines TRBV20-1 with TRBJ1-6; TRBD1 might be the D (6 bases). Germline V CDR1 and CDR2: DFQATT, SNEGSKA (reference sequence). Trimming cost V 3 bases and J 9 bases, with 15 bases left between them. The CDR3 length is 14 residues. The CDR3 DNA reads TGCAGTGCTAGTAGGTCAGGGGCCAGTTCACCCCTCCACTTT. Translation gives CSASRSGASSPLHF.

The chain links TRBV19 to TRBJ1-5; D is unclear. The V gene lost 5 bases and the J gene lost 1 base, with 15 bases spanning the gap. Germline V gene lookup returns CDR1 LNHDA and CDR2 SQIVND (reference sequence). The CDR3 loop spans 16 amino acids. CDR3 sequence (DNA): TGTGCCAGTAGTTCCCGAGCCCGGGGAAGCAATCAGCCCCAGCATTTT. This encodes CASSSRARGSNQPQHF.

V is TRBV27 and J is TRBJ2-3, with a weak D call TRBD2 (5 bases). Trimming shortened V by 6 bases and J by 3 bases, and 10 bases separated the two germline ends. The germline gives CDR1 MNHEY, CDR2 SMNVEV (reference sequence). This CDR3 contains 13 residues. The CDR3 is CASRRGSTDTQYF. For the CDR3, the DNA is TGTGCCAGCAGGCGAGGGTCTACAGATACGCAGTATTTT.

The chain couples TRBV5-1 to TRBJ2-1, with a tentative D call TRBD1 (5 bases). Germline CDR1 is SGHRS and CDR2 is YFSETQ. This CDR3 spans 16 amino acids. V lost 3 bases to trimming and J lost 0 bases, with 13 bases between them. DNA for the CDR3: TGCGCCAGCAGCTATCGTACAGGAAGCTCCTACAATGAGCAGTTCTTC. Translation: CASSYRTGSSYNEQFF.

This chain uses TRBV29-1 with TRBJ2-7; unclear D gene. CDR3 size: 14 residues. V lost 7 bases and J lost 2, with 18 bases in between. The germline CDR1 and CDR2 sequences are SQVTM and ANQGSEA. CDR3 protein: CSATPLGSAYEQYF. The CDR3 bases are TGCAGCGCCACCCCCCTAGGATCTGCCTACGAGCAGTACTTC.

The chain joins TRBV11-2 to TRBJ2-3; TRBD2 matches 8 bases. CDR3 length: 16 residues. Germline CDR1 is SGHAT and CDR2 is FQNNGV. V dropped 6 bases and J dropped 5; count of bases not matched to a gene: 13. The CDR3 sequence: CASRGLFSGDKDTQYF. In nucleotides, the CDR3 is TGTGCCAGCAGGGGTCTCTTTAGCGGGGATAAAGATACGCAGTATTTT.

This clone appeared once. This rearrangement joins TRBV5-4 to TRBJ2-5, with D hard to call. Trimming shortened V by 1 base and J by 4 bases, and 14 bases separated the two germline ends. The CDR3 covers 15 residues. In germline, CDR1 is SGHNT, CDR2 YYREEE (reference sequence). For the CDR3, the DNA is TGTGCCAGCAGCTTGAGCCTTAATGGTAGAGAGACCCAGTACTTC. As protein: CASSLSLNGRETQYF. The variable domain in full, with the rest retrieved from reference TRBV5-4 and TRBJ2-5, is ETGVTQSPTHLIKTRGQQVTLRCSSQSGHNTVSWYQQALGQGPQFIFQYYREEENGRGNFPPRFSGLQFPNYSSELNVNALELDDSALYLCASSLSLNGRETQYFGPGTRLLVL.

The V and J genes are TRBV2 and TRBJ1-4, with D uncertain. Trimming stripped 8 bases from V and 8 bases from J, with 15 bases between. CDR3 length: 13 amino acids. CDR1 and CDR2 from the germline V gene are SNHLY and FYNNEI. The CDR3 sequence: CASFRDPGEKLFF. CDR3 sequence (DNA): TGTGCCAGCTTCCGGGATCCTGGGGAAAAACTGTTTTTT.

The rearrangement uses TRBV29-1 and TRBJ2-7, with no clear D. The length of the CDR3 is 12 residues. The V end was cut by 0 bases, the J end by 2 bases, with 5 bases between. Germline CDR1 SQVTM, CDR2 ANQGSEA. This CDR3 is CSVEDQTYEQYF. The DNA of the CDR3 is TGCAGCGTTGAAGATCAAACCTACGAGCAGTACTTC.

In its sample, this clone was seen once. This chain uses TRBV30 with TRBJ1-2; D might be TRBD1 (5 bases). The germline V gene has CDR1 GTSNPN and CDR2 SVGIG (reference sequence). CDR3 length: 13 residues. The V and J ends lost 0 bases and 2 bases respectively, with 7 bases between them. The CDR3 sequence: CAWSVHRNYGYTF. Written as DNA, the CDR3 is TGTGCCTGGAGTGTTCACAGGAACTATGGCTACACCTTC.

The chain carries TRBV27 and TRBJ2-7; possible D gene TRBD2, 5 bases. CDR1 is MNHEY and CDR2 is SMNVEV in the germline V gene (reference sequence). This CDR3 is built from 15 residues. V dropped 6 bases and J dropped 1 base, with 16 bases sitting between them. The CDR3 coding sequence is TGTGCCAGCAGCCCCCTAGCCGTCAGGTCCTACGAGCAGTACTTC. This encodes CASSPLAVRSYEQYF.

The chain is built from TRBV5-1 and TRBJ2-1, with a tentative D call TRBD2 (6 bases). Germline values: CDR1 SGHRS, CDR2 YFSETQ. Trimming pared 2 bases from V and 3 bases from J, leaving 12 bases between. The CDR3 is 15 amino acids. The CDR3 coding sequence is TGCGCCAGCAGCTTTAGACGGGAGCGCTACAATGAGCAGTTCTTC. Translating it yields CASSFRRERYNEQFF.

The J gene is TRBJ1-3, the V gene TRBV7-6; TRBD1 matches 7 bases. The germline gives CDR1 SGHVS, CDR2 FNYEAQ. The CDR3 has 18 amino acids. Trimming cost V 5 bases and J 2 bases; bases outside gene matches: 15. Written as DNA, the CDR3 is TGTGCCAGCAGCCATCAATTACGGGACAGCTCCCCTGGAAACACCATATATTTT. Translation gives CASSHQLRDSSPGNTIYF.

The gene calls are TRBV28 and TRBJ2-7; 8 bases are a match to TRBD2. The CDR3 is made up of 16 amino acids. Trimming at V came to 6 bases and at J to 3 bases, leaving 13 bases not matched to a gene. CDR1 is MDHEN, CDR2 SYDVKM, per germline. The CDR3 spells CASRSLSGRDFYEQYF. CDR3 coding DNA: TGTGCCAGCAGATCTCTGAGCGGGAGAGACTTCTACGAGCAGTACTTC.

CDR3 loop: CASSLRQGETQYF. In nucleotides, the CDR3 is TGTGCCAGCAGCCTAAGACAGGGCGAGACCCAGTACTTC. The chain employs TRBV11-3 and TRBJ2-5; 7 bases line up with TRBD1. With 5 bases clipped from V and 5 bases from J, the junction kept 5 bases outside the gene matches. Germline CDR1 SGHNT, CDR2 YENEEA. The CDR3 totals 13 residues.

This chain joins TRBV9 and TRBJ2-1; TRBD1 is a possible D gene (5 bases). CDR1 is SGDLS, CDR2 YYNGEE, per germline. V dropped 0 bases and J dropped 8 bases, with 21 bases sitting between them. CDR3 length equals 17 residues. The DNA for the CDR3 is TGTGCCAGCAGCGTAGAAATTGGGGCAGGGTTAGAGGATGAGCAGTTCTTC. Encoded protein: CASSVEIGAGLEDEQFF.

V and J are TRBV19 and TRBJ2-1; possibly TRBD2 for D (6 bases). The CDR3 consists of 14 residues. The ends were cut back, 10 bases at V and 10 bases at J, with 23 bases in the middle. Germline V gene sequence: CDR1 LNHDA, CDR2 SQIVND (reference sequence). CDR3 loop: CATFPGLFIEEQFF. The CDR3 DNA reads as TGTGCCACCTTCCCGGGACTTTTTATAGAGGAGCAGTTCTTC.

This chain uses TRBV28 with TRBJ1-5, with D possibly being TRBD1 (5 bases). Germline-derived CDR1 and CDR2 are MDHEN and SYDVKM. The CDR3 runs 13 residues. The V end lost 7 bases, the J end lost 2 bases, and 9 bases lay between the germline ends. This CDR3 reads CASIRDRNQPQHF. The CDR3 coding sequence is TGTGCCAGCATCAGGGATCGCAATCAGCCCCAGCATTTT.

J is TRBJ2-7 and V is TRBV6-5; TRBD1 matches at 8 bases. With 6 bases clipped from V and 3 bases from J, the junction kept 7 bases outside the gene matches. The CDR3 has 14 amino acids. Germline V lookup: CDR1 MNHEY, CDR2 SVGAGI. The CDR3 sequence is CASSQGQDLYEQYF. For the CDR3, the DNA is TGTGCCAGCAGCCAGGGACAGGATCTCTACGAGCAGTACTTC.

The chain has TRBV4-2 and TRBJ2-1; possible D gene TRBD2, 5 bases. The CDR3 is made up of 16 amino acids. Germline loops: CDR1 LGHNA, CDR2 YNFKEQ. Deletions cut 0 bases from V and 2 bases from J, with 11 bases between. This CDR3 is CASSQDSSPTYNEQFF. The CDR3 bases are TGTGCCAGCAGCCAAGATTCTAGCCCCACCTACAATGAGCAGTTCTTC.

This clone was seen a handful of times. The rearrangement joins TRBV2 to TRBJ1-1, with D tentatively TRBD1 (5 bases). The CDR3 has 14 residues. Germline V gives CDR1 SNHLY, CDR2 FYNNEI. Trimming stripped 6 bases from V and 0 bases from J, with 11 bases between. CDR3 bases: TGTGCCAGCAGCCCGGGGGTAGTGAACACTGAAGCTTTCTTT. This encodes CASSPGVVNTEAFF.

V and J are TRBV6-4 and TRBJ2-7; D gene ambiguous. The V end lost 2 bases, the J end lost 3 bases, and 11 bases lay between the germline ends. This CDR3 has 14 residues. Looked up from germline, CDR1 is MRHNA and CDR2 is SNTAGT. DNA of the CDR3: TGTGCCAGCAGTGACACTTTCATAAACTACGAGCAGTACTTC. It yields the protein CASSDTFINYEQYF.

This chain uses TRBV18 with TRBJ1-1; unclear D gene. CDR3 size: 14 residues. V gave up 6 bases and J gave up 1 base, with 12 bases separating them. Germline assignment: CDR1 KGHSH and CDR2 LQKENI. CDR3 sequence (DNA): TGTGCCAGCTCCATAGCGATGCGGAACACTGAAGCTTTCTTT. Its translation is CASSIAMRNTEAFF. The variable domain in full, with the rest retrieved from reference TRBV18 and TRBJ1-1, is NAGVMQNPRHLVRRRGQEARLRCSPMKGHSHVYWYRQLPEEGLKFMVYLQKENIIDESGMPKERFSAEFPKEGPSILRIQQVVRGDSAAYFCASSIAMRNTEAFFGQGTRLTVV.

The CDR3 loop is CASSAWEITVIGTDTQYF. In DNA form, the CDR3 reads TGTGCCAGCAGTGCGTGGGAGATAACGGTAATTGGCACAGATACGCAGTATTTT. The chain combines TRBV2 with TRBJ2-3; D possibly corresponds to TRBD2 (5 bases). The CDR3 sequence is 18 residues long. Trimming removed 4 bases at V and 1 base at J, with 21 bases between. Germline V gives CDR1 SNHLY, CDR2 FYNNEI.

In its sample, this clone was seen once. This rearrangement joins TRBV6-5 to TRBJ1-2, with 7 nucleotides matching TRBD1. This CDR3 is 12 amino acids long. V was clipped by 5 bases and J by 8 bases; unmatched bases: 5. Per germline, CDR1 MNHEY and CDR2 SVGAGI. The DNA for the CDR3 is TGTGCCAGCAGTCTGACAGGGTACGGCTACACCTTC. Protein sequence: CASSLTGYGYTF.

Only a few counts were recorded for this clone. J is TRBJ2-7 and V is TRBV27; 7 bases agree with TRBD1. J gave up 2 bases and V 2 bases, and 6 bases lay outside the gene matches. CDR3 length: 15 residues. CDR1 is MNHEY and CDR2 is SMNVEV in the germline V gene (reference sequence). This chain's CDR3 is CASSLKGAGTYEQYF. The CDR3 DNA reads as TGTGCCAGCAGTTTAAAGGGGGCAGGGACCTACGAGCAGTACTTC.

The chain couples TRBV19 to TRBJ1-1; D not certain. The CDR3 covers 13 residues. Trimming pared 6 bases from V and 2 bases from J, leaving 10 bases between. CDR1 is LNHDA and CDR2 is SQIVND in the germline V gene (reference sequence). The DNA of the CDR3 is TGTGCCAGTAGAAGGGAGGCAAACACTGAAGCTTTCTTT. Encoded protein: CASRREANTEAFF.